This TCR beta chain appears in the sequencing data of a study of shared clonotypes between healthy human individuals. This CDR3 is 12 amino acids long. The V end was cut by 5 bases, the J end by 3 bases, with 8 bases between. Germline CDR1 and CDR2: SGHTA and FQGNSA. The naive CD8 population came from CD45RO-negative cells selected for CCR7, without terminally differentiated effector memory CD45RA+ cells. Sequenced by immunoSEQ multiplex PCR; TCRdb stores in-frame clones only, minus some. The table shows millions of clones, with 93% occurring only once. On this clone itself: The same CDR3 also results from other DNA sequences found in this sample.

The chain has TRBV7-2 and TRBJ2-7; D is uncertain. Source material: naive CD8+ T cells from PBMCs. The TCR comes from a young man in good health. Some clones in this sample may be carry-over from other donors' samples. The CDR3 DNA reads as TGTGCCAGCAGCCTCGGGTTCTACGAGCAGTACTTC. Translating it yields CASSLGFYEQYF.